This T cell receptor beta chain originates from a study of graft-versus-host responses after intestinal transplantation. Study overall: Recipients received multivisceral, liver-intestinal, or isolated intestinal transplants. Tacrolimus and steroids were given for around 3 years to all recipients after anti-thymocyte globulin induction. Study conclusions and caveats: Early post-transplant declines in HvG were associated with peak levels of circulating GvH clones. Researchers found GvH clones in recipient marrow, and some showed up first in ileum or blood.

The germline V gene has CDR1 SGHRS and CDR2 YFSETQ. V was trimmed by 1 base and J by 1 base, leaving 8 bases between them. This CDR3 contains 14 residues. About this clone itself: Its antigen is undetermined.

TCRdb keeps only in-frame clones here, not all; method: immunoSEQ multiplex PCR. The sample includes around 77,000 clones, approximately 94% of them seen just once. The TCR sequence derives from a human donor who received an intestinal transplant. Sequencing was performed on unstimulated CD8+ T cells sorted from spleen or lymph node cells, taken before intestinal transplant. V and J are TRBV5-1 and TRBJ2-5; no reliable D call. CDR3 sequence (DNA): TGCGCCAGCAGCTTGTTTACAGCCCAAGAGACCCAGTACTTC. Protein: CASSLFTAQETQYF.